This entry lists 2 T cell receptor beta chains sequenced from one sample in a study of T-cell memory formation after mild COVID-19. MiXCR, applied by TCRdb to the 5' RACE reads, yields one record per CDR3 protein. The sample shows some 86,000 distinct CDR3 sequences, roughly 25% of them seen only once. The source material was PBMCs or a T cell subset sorted from them (not recorded which). These receptors were taken from a young man who had mild COVID-19 (a few samples of this study predate the infection). Cell type and time point are not known.

The chain combines TRBV2 with TRBJ2-1; TRBD1 or TRBD2 may be the D gene (6 bases each). Germline V gene data show CDR1 as SNHLY and CDR2 as FYNNEI. The CDR3 sequence is 13 residues long. Between the trimmed V and J ends, which lost 8 bases and 6 bases, there was a span of 14 bases. The CDR3 DNA sequence: TGTGCCAGCGAAGGGGGGCCCAGCAATGAGCAGTTCTTC. It specifies CASEGGPSNEQFF.

This clonotype was found a few times. The chain is built from TRBV5-1 and TRBJ2-5, with D perhaps TRBD2 (7 bases). Trimming took off 7 bases at V and 6 bases at J, with 19 bases between the two ends. The CDR3 spans 14 residues. Germline assignment: CDR1 SGHRS and CDR2 YFSETQ. The CDR3 region has the DNA TGCGCCAGCGCGGCGAGAGGGGGGGCCCAGACCCAGTACTTC. It codes for CASAARGGAQTQYF.